This T cell receptor (beta chain) was recorded in a study of T cells after yellow fever vaccination. This clonotype was seen more than once but under ten times. The target antigen is unknown. Regarding the study as a whole: Few clonotypes appeared in both CD4 and CD8 compartments.

TCRdb analysed the 5' RACE reads with MiXCR anew, one entry per CDR3 protein. The sample gives roughly 520,000 distinct CDR3 sequences, 21% of which show up once; 15% to 20% is in the top ten. CDR3 length: 15 residues. Germline CDR1 is KGHSH and CDR2 is LQKENI. With 8 bases clipped from V and 3 bases from J, the junction kept 6 bases outside the gene matches. Specimen: PBMCs, collected about 21 days after the first yellow fever vaccination. The receptor was isolated from a man aged 18 to 29 who received the YFV17D yellow fever vaccine. The chain couples TRBV18 to TRBJ2-7, with TRBD2 matching 14 bases. The CDR3 protein is CASAAGTSGGYEQYF. CDR3 in DNA: TGTGCCAGCGCTGCCGGGACTAGCGGGGGCTACGAGCAGTACTTC.